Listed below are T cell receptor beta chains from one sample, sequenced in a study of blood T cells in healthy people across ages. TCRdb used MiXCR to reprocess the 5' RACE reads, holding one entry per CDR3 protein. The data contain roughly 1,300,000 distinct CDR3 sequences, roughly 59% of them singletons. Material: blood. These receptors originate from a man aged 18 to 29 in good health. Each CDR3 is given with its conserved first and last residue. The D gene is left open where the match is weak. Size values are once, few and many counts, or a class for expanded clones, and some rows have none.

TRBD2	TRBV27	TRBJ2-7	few	TGTGCCAGCAGTTTACGAGGGACTAGCGGTCCCTACGAGCAGTACTTC	CASSLRGTSGPYEQYF
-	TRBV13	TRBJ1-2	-	TGTGCCAGCAGCCCCCTCGACAGTTCGGCGGGTAACTATGGCTACACCTTC	CASSPLDSSAGNYGYTF
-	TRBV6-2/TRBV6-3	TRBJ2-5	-	TGTGCCAGCAGTCCCGATAGGTGGACCCAGTACTTC	CASSPDRWTQYF
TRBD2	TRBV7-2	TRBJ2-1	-	TGTGCCAGCAGCCTTTGGACTAGCCGAGATTACAATGAGCAGTTCTTC	CASSLWTSRDYNEQFF
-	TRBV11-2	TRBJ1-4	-	TGTGCCAGCAGCTTAAACAGGGATGAAAAACTGTTTTTT	CASSLNRDEKLFF
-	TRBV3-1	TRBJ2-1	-	TGTGCCAGCAGCCAAGTACTGAGAAGCTCCTACAATGAGCAGTTCTTC	CASSQVLRSSYNEQFF
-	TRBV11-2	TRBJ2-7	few	TGTGCCAGCGCAGCCCAGGGGACGCAGTACTTC	CASAAQGTQYF
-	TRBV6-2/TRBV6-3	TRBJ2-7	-	TGTGCCAGCAGTTACGGTTTGGGGCCTCTCGAAAACGAGCAGTACTTC	CASSYGLGPLENEQYF
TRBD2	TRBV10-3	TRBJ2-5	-	TGTGCCATCAGACCAGCGGGAATGGAGACCCAGTACTTC	CAIRPAGMETQYF
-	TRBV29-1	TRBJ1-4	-	TGCAGCCCATCCAGTGTTTGCCGTGAAAAACTGTTTTTT	CSPSSVCREKLFF
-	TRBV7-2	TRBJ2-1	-	TGTGCCAGCAGCTTAGGGGGACCCGGGGGCTACAATGAGCAGTTCTTC	CASSLGGPGGYNEQFF
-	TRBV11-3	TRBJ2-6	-	TGTGCCAGCAGCTCCGGGGATCGCTCTGGGGCCAACGTCCTGACTTTC	CASSSGDRSGANVLTF
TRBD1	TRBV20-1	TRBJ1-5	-	TGCAGTGCCTCGGACAGGCTGGCCGTAGGCAATCAGCCCCAGCATTTT	CSASDRLAVGNQPQHF
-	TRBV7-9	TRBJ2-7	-	TGTGCCAGCAGCTTAGAGGTTCGATACGAGCAGTACTTC	CASSLEVRYEQYF
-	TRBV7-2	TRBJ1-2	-	TGTGCCAGCAGCTTATTGGGAGACGGTGGCTACACCTTC	CASSLLGDGGYTF
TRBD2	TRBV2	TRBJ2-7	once	TGTGCCAGCAAAGTAGCGGGGGGACAAGGAACCTACGAGCAGTACTTC	CASKVAGGQGTYEQYF
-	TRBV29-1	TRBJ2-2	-	TGCAGCGTTTTTGCCGGGGAGCTGTTTTTT	CSVFAGELFF
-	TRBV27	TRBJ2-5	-	TGTGCCAGCATTCGAGAGACCCAGTACTTC	CASIRETQYF
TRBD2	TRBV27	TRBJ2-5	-	TGTGCCAGCAGTTTATCGGCCAGCGGGAGAACAGAGCAGTACTTC	CASSLSASGRTEQYF
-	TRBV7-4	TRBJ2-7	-	TGTGCCAGCAGCTCTCCCCGTAGTAGGACGTCCACCTACGAGCAGTACTTC	CASSSPRSRTSTYEQYF
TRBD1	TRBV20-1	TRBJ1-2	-	TGCAGTGCTCTTGGACAGGGGGCGTCTGGGGCCTATGGCTACACCTTC	CSALGQGASGAYGYTF
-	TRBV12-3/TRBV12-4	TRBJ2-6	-	TGTGCCAGCAGTAAGGGGTCAGGGACGACTGGGGCCAACGTCCTGACTTTC	CASSKGSGTTGANVLTF
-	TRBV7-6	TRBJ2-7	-	TGTGCCAGCAGCTTAACCCCTTTAGGACAGAGCTACGAGCAGTACTTC	CASSLTPLGQSYEQYF
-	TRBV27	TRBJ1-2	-	TGTGCCAGTTACGATGGGGTAGCTGGCTACACCTTC	CASYDGVAGYTF
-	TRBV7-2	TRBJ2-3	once	TGTGCCAGCAGCTTAGCGCGTGGACGGGGTGGGCAGTATTTT	CASSLARGRGGQYF
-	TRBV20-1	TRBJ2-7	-	TGCAGTGCTAGTCAGGGTGTCCCCTACGAGCAGTACTTC	CSASQGVPYEQYF
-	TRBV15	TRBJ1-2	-	TGTGCCACCAGCACCCGCACGGAGGGGGTTGGCTACACCTTC	CATSTRTEGVGYTF